This T cell receptor (beta chain) stems from a study of Graves' ophthalmopathy and Graves' hyperthyroidism. Study outcomes and limitations: Also, most clonotypes expanded in the thyroid above 0.001 frequency appeared in blood.

Trimming cost V 0 bases and J 6 bases, with 15 bases left between them. This CDR3 contains 15 residues. The germline V gene has CDR1 MNHEY and CDR2 SVGAGI. CDR3 regions of TCR beta were amplified from RNA transcripts. HTBI primers primed a first-round RT-PCR, and a second-round multiplex PCR followed. One entry per CDR3 protein results from TCRdb running MiXCR on the multiplex PCR reads. The data show about 660,000 distinct CDR3 sequences, over 40% seen once. Remarks on this clonotype: The antigen remains undetermined.

The sequenced sample was peripheral blood. The V and J genes are TRBV6-5 and TRBJ2-7; D ambiguous. The receptor was derived from an adult man with Graves' ophthalmopathy. The CDR3 here is CASSYSWRPPVEQYF. CDR3 sequence (DNA): TGTGCCAGCAGTTACTCGTGGCGCCCCCCGGTCGAGCAGTACTTC.